These 29 T cell receptor beta chains share one sample of origin, sequenced in a study of cytomegalovirus exposure and HLA in healthy donors. TCRdb's table, derived via immunoSEQ multiplex PCR, lists solely in-frame clones and lacks some. Among fewer than 150,000 clones listed, about 88% were seen once. Sequenced input: PBMCs. Receptor source: a man aged 30-40 years in good health and CMV-seronegative.

There are a few counts of this clone. CDR3 nucleotide sequence: TGCGCCACCCGGACTAGCGGGAACCCCTACAATGAGCAGTTCTTC. Protein product: CATRTSGNPYNEQFF. The chain uses TRBV5-1 and TRBJ2-1; 12 bases align to TRBD2. Germline CDR1 SGHRS, CDR2 YFSETQ. V was clipped by 9 bases and J by 2 bases; unmatched bases: 6. This CDR3 has 15 amino acids.

The chain combines TRBV4-1 with TRBJ1-3, with TRBD1 as a possible D gene (5 bases). Trimming pared 2 bases from V and 4 bases from J, leaving 6 bases between. The CDR3 runs to 13 residues. CDR1 and CDR2 from the germline V gene are MGHRA and YSYEKL. CDR3 DNA: TGCGCCAGCAGCCAAAGACAGGGAAACACCATATATTTT. Its protein is CASSQRQGNTIYF.

The chain carries TRBV19 and TRBJ1-3, with 9 bases lining up with TRBD1. With 5 bases clipped from V and 0 bases from J, the junction kept 5 bases outside the gene matches. CDR3 length equals 16 residues. The germline V gene has CDR1 LNHDA and CDR2 SQIVND (reference sequence). The DNA of the CDR3 is TGTGCCAGTAGTCCCGGGACAGGGACCTCTGGAAACACCATATATTTT. Protein product: CASSPGTGTSGNTIYF. Full variable domain (remainder filled in from reference TRBV19 and TRBJ1-3): DGGITQSPKYLFRKEGQNVTLSCEQNLNHDAMYWYRQDPGQGLRLIYYSQIVNDFQKGDIAEGYSVSREKKESFPLTVTSAQKNPTAFYLCASSPGTGTSGNTIYFGEGSWLTVV.

The count of this clone is one. The V and J genes are TRBV7-9 and TRBJ2-7; D is perhaps TRBD1 (6 bases). The CDR3 is 14 amino acids. V was trimmed by 3 bases and J by 4 bases, leaving 13 bases between them. CDR1 and CDR2 (germline): SEHNR, FQNEAQ (reference sequence). DNA of the CDR3: TGTGCCAGCAGCTTTGTACAGGGTGAATACGAGCAGTACTTC. As protein: CASSFVQGEYEQYF.

The chain combines TRBV19 with TRBJ1-4; D unclear. Trimming left V 0 bases short and J 10 bases short, with 21 bases between. Germline V gives CDR1 LNHDA, CDR2 SQIVND (reference sequence). The CDR3 runs to 17 residues. DNA of the CDR3: TGTGCCAGTAGTATAGAAGGGCCGGTGGATAGCCGGGGAAAACTGTTTTTT. Its translation is CASSIEGPVDSRGKLFF.

The V call is TRBV5-4, the J call TRBJ2-3; D may be TRBD2 (5 bases). The CDR3 is made up of 15 amino acids. Germline values: CDR1 SGHNT, CDR2 YYREEE (reference sequence). Trimming cost V 0 bases and J 1 base, with 9 bases left between them. The CDR3 nucleotides are TGTGCCAGCAGCTTGGGAGGGTCCGGCACAGATACGCAGTATTTT. Protein: CASSLGGSGTDTQYF.

CDR3 protein: CSGALAGEIYEQFF. The CDR3 DNA sequence: TGCAGCGGCGCACTAGCGGGAGAGATCTATGAGCAGTTCTTC. The V and J genes are TRBV29-1 and TRBJ2-1; 11 nucleotides match TRBD2. Per germline, CDR1 SQVTM and CDR2 ANQGSEA. The CDR3 is 14 amino acids. The V and J ends lost 7 bases and 8 bases, in that order; junction bases with no gene match: 10.

This chain connects TRBV18 to TRBJ1-5; the D gene is possibly TRBD1 (5 bases). The CDR3 has 15 residues. The germline V and J ends were trimmed by 2 bases and 1 base, with 9 bases remaining between them. CDR1 is KGHSH, CDR2 LQKENI, per germline. The DNA of the CDR3 is TGTGCCAGCTCACCAGGGGCGCCAAGCAATCAGCCCCAGCATTTT. Its translation: CASSPGAPSNQPQHF.

The genes are TRBV9 and TRBJ1-2; possibly TRBD1 for D (6 bases). Trimming shortened V by 3 bases and J by 4 bases, and 16 bases separated the two germline ends. Looked up from germline, CDR1 is SGDLS and CDR2 is YYNGEE. The CDR3 has 15 amino acids. The CDR3 coding sequence is TGTGCCAGCAGCGGAGCGCTGGGGGCGATCTATGGCTACACCTTC. It codes for CASSGALGAIYGYTF. The entire variable domain, with the rest obtained from reference TRBV9 and TRBJ1-2, is as follows: DSGVTQTPKHLITATGQRVTLRCSPRSGDLSVYWYQQSLDQGLQFLIQYYNGEERAKGNILERFSAQQFPDLHSELNLSSLELGDSALYFCASSGALGAIYGYTFGSGTRLTVV.

The rearrangement joins TRBV5-1 to TRBJ1-2, with TRBD1 matching 9 bases. CDR1 and CDR2 from the germline V gene are SGHRS and YFSETQ. Trimming at V came to 4 bases and at J to 4 bases, leaving 5 bases not matched to a gene. CDR3 size: 14 residues. The CDR3 spells CASSPSGQGYGYTF. The CDR3 DNA reads as TGCGCCAGCAGCCCTTCGGGACAGGGCTATGGCTACACCTTC.

The chain recombines TRBV5-4 with TRBJ2-4; D is possibly TRBD2 (6 bases). Trimming took off 3 bases at V and 4 bases at J, with 17 bases between the two ends. The CDR3 is 16 residues long. CDR1 and CDR2 from the germline V gene are SGHNT and YYREEE (reference sequence). DNA of the CDR3: TGTGCCAGCAGCTATCGGAGGGAGAGGGAAAAAAACATTCAGTACTTC. This translates into CASSYRREREKNIQYF.

The CDR3: CASSKEGLGNEQFF. The DNA for the CDR3 is TGTGCCAGTAGTAAGGAGGGACTTGGGAATGAGCAGTTCTTC. The V gene is TRBV19, the J gene TRBJ2-1; weak D call: TRBD2 (6 bases). Germline lookup yields CDR1 LNHDA and CDR2 SQIVND (reference sequence). The CDR3 totals 14 residues. V was shortened by 4 bases and J by 7 bases, with 14 bases between the two germline ends. The full variable domain, with the rest looked up from reference TRBV19 and TRBJ2-1, is DGGITQSPKYLFRKEGQNVTLSCEQNLNHDAMYWYRQDPGQGLRLIYYSQIVNDFQKGDIAEGYSVSREKKESFPLTVTSAQKNPTAFYLCASSKEGLGNEQFFGPGTRLTVL.

The chain's CDR3 is CASSTRPGTSGTDTQYF. DNA for the CDR3: TGTGCCAGCAGCACCCGCCCCGGGACTAGCGGCACAGATACGCAGTATTTT. The rearrangement joins TRBV7-2 to TRBJ2-3, with 10 nucleotides matching TRBD2. V shed 5 bases and J 1 base; nucleotides not matched to a gene: 9. This CDR3 has 17 amino acids. CDR1 SGHTA and CDR2 FQGNSA come from the germline V gene.

The chain carries TRBV7-2 and TRBJ2-1; 7 bases are shared with TRBD2. V gave up 4 bases and J gave up 7 bases; unmatched junction bases: 13. The CDR3 length is 16 residues. Germline V gene sequence: CDR1 SGHTA, CDR2 FQGNSA. The CDR3 loop is CASSSRGLAEINEQFF. CDR3 sequence (DNA): TGTGCCAGCAGCTCTAGGGGCCTAGCGGAGATTAATGAGCAGTTCTTC.

The count of this clone is one. V gene TRBV27 combines with J gene TRBJ2-1, with D maybe TRBD1 (5 bases). Trimming removed 7 bases at V and 8 bases at J, with 18 bases between. This CDR3 contains 14 residues. The germline V gene has CDR1 MNHEY and CDR2 SMNVEV (reference sequence). The CDR3, as DNA: TGTGCCAGCAATCCGACGTCAGGGTCCTATGAGCAGTTCTTC. Its translation is CASNPTSGSYEQFF.

This clone has only one observation. The chain links TRBV9 to TRBJ2-1; 7 nucleotides match TRBD2. The CDR3 loop spans 16 amino acids. V dropped 5 bases and J dropped 3; count of bases not matched to a gene: 11. Germline-derived CDR1 and CDR2 are SGDLS and YYNGEE. DNA for the CDR3: TGTGCCAGCAGTCCACCCCCGGGGGGTGGCTACAATGAGCAGTTCTTC. Translating gives CASSPPPGGGYNEQFF.

The chain has TRBV7-2 and TRBJ1-2, with TRBD1 identical over 7 bases. This CDR3 is built from 14 residues. CDR1 and CDR2 (germline): SGHTA, FQGNSA. V trimming: 5 bases; J trimming: 8 bases; junction bases outside the gene matches: 11. CDR3 nucleotide sequence: TGTGCCAGCAGCCAAACAGGGGAGTGGCGCGGCTACACCTTC. The encoded protein is CASSQTGEWRGYTF.

The chain joins TRBV5-1 to TRBJ2-5; TRBD2 is a possible D gene (6 bases). Germline V gene lookup returns CDR1 SGHRS and CDR2 YFSETQ. The length of the CDR3 is 18 residues. Trimming pared 0 bases from V and 0 bases from J, leaving 18 bases between. The CDR3 region has the DNA TGCGCCAGCAGCTTGGGGGGAGGTCCCGGAAAATACCAAGAGACCCAGTACTTC. Translated, it gives CASSLGGGPGKYQETQYF.

V and J are TRBV5-1 and TRBJ2-1; D possibly corresponds to TRBD2 (5 bases). Trimming stripped 4 bases from V and 0 bases from J, with 11 bases between. This CDR3 is 15 amino acids long. Germline V gives CDR1 SGHRS, CDR2 YFSETQ. For the CDR3, the DNA is TGCGCCAGCAGCGACCGGAGGAGCTCCTACAATGAGCAGTTCTTC. Translating it yields CASSDRRSSYNEQFF.

This chain connects TRBV30 to TRBJ2-2, with TRBD1 as a possible D gene (5 bases). The ends were cut back, 4 bases at V and 6 bases at J, with 9 bases in the middle. The CDR3 extends over 12 amino acids. Germline lookup yields CDR1 GTSNPN and CDR2 SVGIG (reference sequence). The CDR3 DNA reads TGTGCCTGGACCAAAGGGGCCGGGGAGCTGTTTTTT. It translates to CAWTKGAGELFF.

V usage is TRBV4-3 and J usage is TRBJ2-2; maybe TRBD2 (5 bases). This CDR3 spans 16 amino acids. V was cut by 4 bases and J by 0 bases, with 12 bases left in between. The V gene's germline CDR1 is LGHNA and CDR2 YSLEER. The CDR3 nucleotides read TGCGCCAGCAGCCTAAATGCGGAGGCGAACACCGGGGAGCTGTTTTTT. Its translation: CASSLNAEANTGELFF.

As DNA, the CDR3 is TGTGCCAGCTCGGGACAGGGGGCGAACAATGAGCAGTTCTTC. Protein: CASSGQGANNEQFF. This rearrangement joins TRBV18 to TRBJ2-1; 12 bases fit TRBD1. The CDR3 has 14 amino acids. After removal of 6 bases from V and 5 bases from J, the junction contained 2 bases not matched to a gene. The germline V gene has CDR1 KGHSH and CDR2 LQKENI.

The chain carries TRBV7-2 and TRBJ1-2, with D perhaps matching TRBD1 (5 bases). The germline gives CDR1 SGHTA, CDR2 FQGNSA. Trimming took 5 bases from V and 2 from J, leaving 9 bases between them. The CDR3 covers 13 residues. CDR3 sequence (DNA): TGTGCCAGCAGCCCCCGGGGGAACTATGGCTACACCTTC. Translated: CASSPRGNYGYTF.

The chain links TRBV11-3 to TRBJ1-1; 7 bases match TRBD1. This CDR3 has 15 amino acids. Germline values: CDR1 SGHNT, CDR2 YENEEA. V shed 3 bases, J shed 1 base, and the junction held 5 bases outside the gene matches. This CDR3 is CASSFTGDKNTEAFF. CDR3 sequence (DNA): TGTGCCAGCAGCTTTACAGGGGACAAGAACACTGAAGCTTTCTTT.

The CDR3 coding sequence is TGTGCCATCAAATCATCACAGGGGAACAATTCACCCCTCCACTTT. Translating it yields CAIKSSQGNNSPLHF. The genes are TRBV10-3 and TRBJ1-6; 7 nucleotides agree with TRBD1. The V gene end was trimmed by 7 bases and the J gene end by 7 bases; junction bases not matched to a gene: 10. The CDR3 is 15 amino acids. The germline gives CDR1 ENHRY, CDR2 SYGVKD.

The V call is TRBV19, the J call TRBJ2-7, with a tentative D call TRBD2 (6 bases). V gave up 5 bases and J gave up 3 bases, with 8 bases separating them. CDR3 length equals 12 residues. Looked up from germline, CDR1 is LNHDA and CDR2 is SQIVND (reference sequence). The DNA for the CDR3 is TGTGCCAGTAGTCAGGAGGGCTACGAGCAGTACTTC. Protein: CASSQEGYEQYF.

The rearrangement uses TRBV4-1 and TRBJ2-3; unclear D gene. The CDR3 has 18 residues. The germline V gene encodes CDR1 MGHRA and CDR2 YSYEKL. With 0 bases removed from V and 0 bases from J, the gap between germline ends came to 16 bases. The CDR3: CASSQDTDLATSTDTQYF. In DNA form, the CDR3 reads TGCGCCAGCAGCCAAGATACAGATCTGGCCACTAGCACAGATACGCAGTATTTT.

For the CDR3, the DNA is TGTGCCAGCTCCAAGGGGGCAGGGAGAACTAGCGGGGGTTCCTACGAGCAGTACTTC. This encodes CASSKGAGRTSGGSYEQYF. The chain uses TRBV18 and TRBJ2-7, with 11 bases fitting TRBD2. Per the germline V gene, CDR1 is KGHSH and CDR2 is LQKENI. V shed 6 bases, J shed 1 base, and the junction held 17 bases outside the gene matches. The CDR3 spans 19 residues. The full variable domain, in which reference TRBV18 and TRBJ2-7 provide the parts outside the CDR3, is NAGVMQNPRHLVRRRGQEARLRCSPMKGHSHVYWYRQLPEEGLKFMVYLQKENIIDESGMPKERFSAEFPKEGPSILRIQQVVRGDSAAYFCASSKGAGRTSGGSYEQYFGPGTRLTVT.

The rearrangement joins TRBV9 to TRBJ2-7; no clear D gene. Germline V CDR1 and CDR2: SGDLS, YYNGEE. With 3 bases removed from V and 4 bases from J, the gap between germline ends came to 14 bases. This CDR3 contains 14 residues. DNA for the CDR3: TGTGCCAGCAGCGCTGGGCCGATCGGATACGAGCAGTACTTC. This translates into CASSAGPIGYEQYF. The complete variable domain, with remaining parts taken from reference TRBV9 and TRBJ2-7, reads DSGVTQTPKHLITATGQRVTLRCSPRSGDLSVYWYQQSLDQGLQFLIQYYNGEERAKGNILERFSAQQFPDLHSELNLSSLELGDSALYFCASSAGPIGYEQYFGPGTRLTVT.